This T cell receptor beta chain is from a study of cytomegalovirus exposure and HLA in healthy donors. The CDR3 spans 15 residues. The germline V gene encodes CDR1 SGHVS and CDR2 FNYEAQ. Between the trimmed V and J ends, which lost 4 bases and 2 bases, there was a span of 13 bases. The PCR employed 60 Vbeta primers together with 13 Jbeta primers. TCRdb's copy holds only in-frame clones and misses some; the assay was immunoSEQ multiplex PCR. There are 150,000 to 200,000 clones in the sample; approximately 80% occur only once, and 4.5% to 7.5% lies in the top ten. The TCR comes from a woman aged 30 to 39 in good health and CMV-seropositive. The chain combines TRBV7-6 with TRBJ2-3, with D perhaps matching TRBD2 (6 bases). Sequences were obtained from PBMCs. Written as DNA, the CDR3 is TGTGCCAGCAGCTCCACCGTAGCGGACACAGATACGCAGTATTTT. Translation: CASSSTVADTDTQYF. The full variable domain, with the rest looked up from reference TRBV7-6 and TRBJ2-3, is GAGVSQSPRYKVTKRGQDVALRCDPISGHVSLYWYRQALGQGPEFLTYFNYEAQQDKSGLPNDRFSAERPEGSISTLTIQRTEQRDSAMYRCASSSTVADTDTQYFGPGTRLTVL.